Each of the 8 T cell receptor beta chains below was sequenced from the same sample in a study of CD8+ T cells in alopecia areata. cDNA serving as the sequencing template came from extracted, reverse transcribed RNA. Assay: immunoSEQ multiplex PCR; the TCRdb copy retains only in-frame clones and omits some. The sample gives approximately 65,000 clones, 45% to 50% of which show up once; about 18% is in the top ten. The specimen was CD8+ T cells sorted from blood, collected at week 0. The receptors stem from a human donor with alopecia areata.

This chain joins TRBV29-1 and TRBJ2-7; 7 bases agree with TRBD1. CDR1 SQVTM and CDR2 ANQGSEA come from the germline V gene. V was pared by 4 bases and J by 3 bases, with 6 bases of the junction left unmatched. The CDR3 is 13 residues long. As DNA, the CDR3 is TGCAGCGTTGTTTGGGACAGAGACTACGAGCAGTACTTC. Its protein product is CSVVWDRDYEQYF.

This rearrangement joins TRBV7-9 to TRBJ2-2, with 7 bases fitting TRBD1. The CDR3 runs to 17 residues. CDR1 is SEHNR and CDR2 is FQNEAQ in the germline V gene (reference sequence). V lost 4 bases, J lost 4 bases, and 12 bases stayed unmatched. As DNA, the CDR3 is TGTGCCAGCAGCTCAAATACAGGGGATTCGGTCACCGGGGAGCTGTTTTTT. It yields the protein CASSSNTGDSVTGELFF.

This clone has ten or more counts. The chain uses TRBV20-1 and TRBJ2-7; D gene uncertain. CDR1 is DFQATT, CDR2 SNEGSKA, per germline (reference sequence). The CDR3 loop spans 11 amino acids. Trimming pared 1 base from V and 3 bases from J, leaving 4 bases between. CDR3 nucleotides: TGCAGTGCTAGAGGGGACTACGAGCAGTACTTC. Translation: CSARGDYEQYF.

This clone turned up a few times. The chain employs TRBV6-6 and TRBJ2-5; D gene ambiguous. Germline V gene lookup returns CDR1 MNHNY and CDR2 SVGAGI (reference sequence). This CDR3 comprises 13 residues. Trimming stripped 6 bases from V and 1 base from J, with 9 bases between. The CDR3 nucleotides are TGTGCCAGCAGCCACGGATCCCAAGAGACCCAGTACTTC. It yields the protein CASSHGSQETQYF.

The chain combines TRBV9 with TRBJ2-5; TRBD1 is a possible D gene (6 bases). This CDR3 is 15 amino acids long. CDR1 and CDR2 from the germline V gene are SGDLS and YYNGEE. V was trimmed by 4 bases and J by 4 bases, leaving 17 bases between them. DNA of the CDR3: TGTGCCAGCAGCCCCCATGAGGGACATGCAGAGACCCAGTACTTC. Its protein is CASSPHEGHAETQYF.

The chain carries TRBV6-4 and TRBJ1-2, with D tentatively TRBD1 (5 bases). Germline loops: CDR1 MRHNA, CDR2 SNTAGT. The CDR3 is 13 amino acids. Trimming shortened V by 2 bases and J by 3 bases, and 7 bases separated the two germline ends. CDR3 bases: TGTGCCAGCAGTGACGGGGGGGACTATGGCTACACCTTC. It encodes CASSDGGDYGYTF.

The V call is TRBV30, the J call TRBJ2-7; D possibly uses TRBD1 or TRBD2 (6 bases each). The length of the CDR3 is 15 residues. Trimming shortened V by 2 bases and J by 3 bases, and 17 bases separated the two germline ends. Germline V CDR1 and CDR2: GTSNPN, SVGIG (reference sequence). The CDR3 reads CAWSTGRGAYYEQYF. Here the CDR3 DNA reads TGTGCCTGGAGTACCGGAAGGGGGGCATACTACGAGCAGTACTTC.

This chain links TRBV30 with TRBJ2-7; D gene ambiguous. V dropped 0 bases and J dropped 4 bases, with 16 bases sitting between them. Per germline, CDR1 GTSNPN and CDR2 SVGIG (reference sequence). The CDR3 is 15 residues long. DNA of the CDR3: TGTGCCTGGAGTGTACCCCTCCCGCAAGATTACGAGCAGTACTTC. The encoded protein is CAWSVPLPQDYEQYF. Drawing the rest from reference TRBV30 and TRBJ2-7, the complete variable domain is SQTIHQWPATLVQPVGSPLSLECTVEGTSNPNLYWYRQAAGRGLQLLFYSVGIGQISSEVPQNLSASRPQDRQFILSSKKLLLSDSGFYLCAWSVPLPQDYEQYFGPGTRLTVT.